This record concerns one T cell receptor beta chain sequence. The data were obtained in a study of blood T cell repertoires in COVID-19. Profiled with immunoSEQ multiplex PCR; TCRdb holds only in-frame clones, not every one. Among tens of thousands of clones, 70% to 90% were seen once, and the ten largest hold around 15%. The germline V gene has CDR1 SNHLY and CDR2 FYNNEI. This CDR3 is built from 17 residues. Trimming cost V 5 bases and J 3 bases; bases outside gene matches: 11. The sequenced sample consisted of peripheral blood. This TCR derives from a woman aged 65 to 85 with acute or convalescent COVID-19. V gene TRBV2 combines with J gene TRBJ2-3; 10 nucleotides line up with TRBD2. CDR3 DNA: TGTGCCAGCAGTCCGTACGGAGCGGGAGGGGGAACAGATACGCAGTATTTT. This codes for CASSPYGAGGGTDTQYF. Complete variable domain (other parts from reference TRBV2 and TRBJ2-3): EPEVTQTPSHQVTQMGQEVILRCVPISNHLYFYWYRQILGQKVEFLVSFYNNEISEKSEIFDDQFSVERPDGSNFTLKIRSTKLEDSAMYFCASSPYGAGGGTDTQYFGPGTRLTVL.